These T cell receptor beta chains were read from a single sample in a study of cytomegalovirus exposure and HLA in healthy donors. The table came from immunoSEQ multiplex PCR; TCRdb's copy has only in-frame clones and leaves some out. The sample lists about 160,000 clones, around 88% seen once, with about 0.93% in the top ten. The specimen was PBMCs. The receptors originated from a woman aged 25-40 years in good health and CMV-seronegative. The CDR3 runs from the conserved cysteine through the conserved F or W. D genes are given only for firm matches. Clone size, where shown, is once, few, many, or a class for clones that have expanded.

>-|TRBV4-1|TRBJ2-7|TRBD1
CASSQEIIGGQGAREQYF
TGCGCCAGCAGCCAAGAAATAATTGGGGGACAGGGGGCTCGGGAGCAGTACTTC
>-|TRBV25-1|TRBJ1-2|-
CASSELEASYGYTF
TGTGCCAGCAGTGAATTGGAGGCATCCTATGGCTACACCTTC
>-|TRBV5-6|TRBJ2-5|TRBD2
CASRQSGGGTQYF
TGTGCCAGCAGACAAAGCGGGGGGGGGACCCAGTACTTC
>once|TRBV5-1|TRBJ2-1|-
CASSPHREDEQFF
TGCGCCAGCAGCCCCCACAGGGAAGATGAGCAGTTCTTC
>-|TRBV9|TRBJ1-4|TRBD1
CASSAGTGGGGSEKLFF
TGTGCCAGCAGCGCCGGGACAGGGGGCGGAGGGAGTGAAAAACTGTTTTTT
>once|TRBV28|TRBJ1-1|-
CASSLAGRRNTEAFF
TGTGCCAGCAGTTTAGCGGGGCGTCGGAACACTGAAGCTTTCTTT
>-|TRBV5-5|TRBJ2-1|-
CASSLEAGSFNEQFF
TGTGCCAGCAGCTTGGAGGCCGGGAGTTTTAATGAGCAGTTCTTC
>-|TRBV7-3|TRBJ2-2|-
CASSYNGGQGAAGELFF
TGTGCCAGCAGCTATAACGGGGGTCAGGGAGCAGCCGGGGAGCTGTTTTTT
>-|TRBV27|TRBJ1-1|-
CASSFLSTGINTEAFF
TGTGCCAGCAGTTTCCTTTCTACGGGGATCAACACTGAAGCTTTCTTT
>-|TRBV7-3|TRBJ1-1|-
CASSHGGGPEAFF
TGTGCCAGCAGCCACGGGGGAGGGCCAGAAGCTTTCTTT
>few|TRBV6-5|TRBJ2-1|TRBD1
CASMGQGHEQFF
TGTGCCAGCATGGGACAGGGACATGAGCAGTTCTTC
>-|TRBV9|TRBJ2-3|TRBD2
CASSVFPLAVAGATDTQYF
TGTGCCAGCAGCGTTTTTCCCCTGGCGGTAGCGGGAGCCACAGATACGCAGTATTTT
>-|TRBV5-1|TRBJ1-5|TRBD1
CASSRTGDSNQPQHF
TGCGCCAGCAGCAGGACAGGGGATAGCAATCAGCCCCAGCATTTT
>-|TRBV7-2|TRBJ2-1|TRBD2
CASSPSSGRGDEQFF
TGTGCCAGCAGCCCTTCTAGCGGGAGGGGAGATGAGCAGTTCTTC
>-|TRBV5-5|TRBJ2-3|-
CASTPLGMAGAGADTQYF
TGTGCCAGCACACCATTGGGGATGGCAGGGGCGGGCGCAGATACGCAGTATTTT
>-|TRBV19|TRBJ2-5|-
CASSILDNQETQYF
TGTGCCAGTAGTATTCTGGACAACCAAGAGACCCAGTACTTC
>-|TRBV27|TRBJ1-2|-
CASRGDNNYGYTF
TGTGCCAGCAGGGGGGACAACAACTATGGCTACACCTTC
>-|TRBV5-4|TRBJ2-2|TRBD1
CASSFFGTGGFGELFF
TGTGCCAGCAGCTTCTTTGGGACAGGGGGCTTCGGGGAGCTGTTTTTT
>-|TRBV4-1|TRBJ1-2|TRBD1
CASSRPGTDYGYTF
TGCGCCAGCAGCCGGCCAGGGACAGACTATGGCTACACCTTC
>-|TRBV29-1|TRBJ2-3|TRBD2
CSGRTSGIAQYF
TGCAGCGGTCGGACTAGCGGGATTGCGCAGTATTTT
>-|TRBV7-2|TRBJ2-1|-
CASSPIRTAYNEQFF
TGTGCCAGCAGCCCCATTCGGACAGCCTACAATGAGCAGTTCTTC
>-|TRBV6-5|TRBJ2-5|-
CASKGVAAQETQYF
TGTGCCAGCAAAGGAGTAGCGGCTCAAGAGACCCAGTACTTC
>-|TRBV7-2|TRBJ1-3|-
CASSLDGGTDSGNTIYF
TGTGCCAGCAGCTTAGACGGAGGAACCGACTCTGGAAACACCATATATTTT
>-|TRBV4-3|TRBJ2-7|TRBD1
CASSQDHLTGGGSYEQYF
TGCGCCAGCAGCCAAGATCACCTGACAGGGGGGGGATCCTACGAGCAGTACTTC
>-|TRBV5-4|TRBJ1-6|-
CASSPGVAGSPLHF
TGTGCCAGCAGCCCAGGGGTGGCCGGCTCGCCCCTCCACTTT
>-|TRBV29-1|TRBJ1-1|TRBD1
CSVVSSGGTEAFF
TGCAGCGTTGTATCCTCAGGGGGCACTGAAGCTTTCTTT
>-|TRBV7-8|TRBJ2-2|TRBD1
CASSLASTGENTGELFF
TGTGCCAGCAGCTTAGCATCGACAGGGGAAAACACCGGGGAGCTGTTTTTT
>-|TRBV18|TRBJ1-4|-
CASSPKGGNEKLFF
TGTGCCAGCTCACCAAAGGGGGGGAATGAAAAACTGTTTTTT
>once|TRBV5-4|TRBJ2-3|-
CASSLVEESTDTQYF
TGTGCCAGCAGCTTGGTTGAGGAAAGCACAGATACGCAGTATTTT
>-|TRBV5-6|TRBJ1-3|-
CASSGRRDDVNF
TGTGCCAGCAGCGGGAGGCGGGATGATGTTAATTTT
>-|TRBV6-5|TRBJ1-1|-
CASSYRVNTEAFF
TGTGCCAGCAGTTACAGAGTCAACACTGAAGCTTTCTTT
>once|TRBV27|TRBJ2-3|TRBD2
CASRATSGDTQYF
TGTGCCAGCAGGGCCACTAGCGGGGATACGCAGTATTTT
>-|TRBV5-1|TRBJ2-1|TRBD2
CASSPGLAGGNEQFF
TGCGCCAGCAGCCCCGGACTAGCGGGAGGGAATGAGCAGTTCTTC
>-|TRBV27|TRBJ1-6|-
CASSPPGYSPLHF
TGTGCCAGCAGCCCTCCAGGGTATTCACCCCTCCACTTT
>-|TRBV18|TRBJ2-3|-
CASSPNVGESTDTQYF
TGTGCCAGCTCACCCAATGTCGGGGAGAGCACAGATACGCAGTATTTT
>-|TRBV30|TRBJ2-1|-
CAWGGAYEQFF
TGTGCCTGGGGAGGGGCTTATGAGCAGTTCTTC
>-|TRBV19|TRBJ1-1|TRBD1
CASSLGWTGESTEAFF
TGTGCCAGTAGTTTGGGGTGGACAGGGGAGAGCACTGAAGCTTTCTTT
>-|TRBV19|TRBJ1-1|TRBD1
CASSIVDRVTEAFF
TGTGCCAGTAGTATAGTTGACAGGGTCACTGAAGCTTTCTTT
>-|TRBV12-5|TRBJ2-4|-
CASGLDRYTKNIQYF
TGTGCTAGTGGTTTGGATCGGTATACCAAAAACATTCAGTACTTC
>-|TRBV6-6|TRBJ2-2|-
CASSYPRRGTGELFF
TGTGCCAGCAGTTACCCTAGGAGGGGCACCGGGGAGCTGTTTTTT
>-|TRBV6-6|TRBJ2-7|-
CASSYGAYYEQYF
TGTGCCAGCAGTTACGGGGCCTACTACGAGCAGTACTTC
>-|TRBV7-9|TRBJ2-1|-
CASSLRSRDFWGEVNEQFF
TGTGCCAGCAGCTTACGTTCGCGGGACTTTTGGGGGGAAGTAAATGAGCAGTTCTTC
>-|TRBV6-5|TRBJ2-1|-
CASRNQRDNEQFF
TGTGCCAGCAGAAACCAGCGGGACAATGAGCAGTTCTTC
>-|TRBV29-1|TRBJ1-1|-
CSVARGNTEAFF
TGCAGCGTAGCCAGGGGGAACACTGAAGCTTTCTTT
>-|TRBV18|TRBJ1-1|-
CASSPPGVLAEDTEAFF
TGTGCCAGCTCACCCCCAGGGGTGCTTGCTGAGGACACTGAAGCTTTCTTT
>few|TRBV21-1|TRBJ1-5|-
CASSKILNRGRQPQHF
TGTGCCAGCAGCAAAATACTGAACAGGGGGAGACAGCCCCAGCATTTT